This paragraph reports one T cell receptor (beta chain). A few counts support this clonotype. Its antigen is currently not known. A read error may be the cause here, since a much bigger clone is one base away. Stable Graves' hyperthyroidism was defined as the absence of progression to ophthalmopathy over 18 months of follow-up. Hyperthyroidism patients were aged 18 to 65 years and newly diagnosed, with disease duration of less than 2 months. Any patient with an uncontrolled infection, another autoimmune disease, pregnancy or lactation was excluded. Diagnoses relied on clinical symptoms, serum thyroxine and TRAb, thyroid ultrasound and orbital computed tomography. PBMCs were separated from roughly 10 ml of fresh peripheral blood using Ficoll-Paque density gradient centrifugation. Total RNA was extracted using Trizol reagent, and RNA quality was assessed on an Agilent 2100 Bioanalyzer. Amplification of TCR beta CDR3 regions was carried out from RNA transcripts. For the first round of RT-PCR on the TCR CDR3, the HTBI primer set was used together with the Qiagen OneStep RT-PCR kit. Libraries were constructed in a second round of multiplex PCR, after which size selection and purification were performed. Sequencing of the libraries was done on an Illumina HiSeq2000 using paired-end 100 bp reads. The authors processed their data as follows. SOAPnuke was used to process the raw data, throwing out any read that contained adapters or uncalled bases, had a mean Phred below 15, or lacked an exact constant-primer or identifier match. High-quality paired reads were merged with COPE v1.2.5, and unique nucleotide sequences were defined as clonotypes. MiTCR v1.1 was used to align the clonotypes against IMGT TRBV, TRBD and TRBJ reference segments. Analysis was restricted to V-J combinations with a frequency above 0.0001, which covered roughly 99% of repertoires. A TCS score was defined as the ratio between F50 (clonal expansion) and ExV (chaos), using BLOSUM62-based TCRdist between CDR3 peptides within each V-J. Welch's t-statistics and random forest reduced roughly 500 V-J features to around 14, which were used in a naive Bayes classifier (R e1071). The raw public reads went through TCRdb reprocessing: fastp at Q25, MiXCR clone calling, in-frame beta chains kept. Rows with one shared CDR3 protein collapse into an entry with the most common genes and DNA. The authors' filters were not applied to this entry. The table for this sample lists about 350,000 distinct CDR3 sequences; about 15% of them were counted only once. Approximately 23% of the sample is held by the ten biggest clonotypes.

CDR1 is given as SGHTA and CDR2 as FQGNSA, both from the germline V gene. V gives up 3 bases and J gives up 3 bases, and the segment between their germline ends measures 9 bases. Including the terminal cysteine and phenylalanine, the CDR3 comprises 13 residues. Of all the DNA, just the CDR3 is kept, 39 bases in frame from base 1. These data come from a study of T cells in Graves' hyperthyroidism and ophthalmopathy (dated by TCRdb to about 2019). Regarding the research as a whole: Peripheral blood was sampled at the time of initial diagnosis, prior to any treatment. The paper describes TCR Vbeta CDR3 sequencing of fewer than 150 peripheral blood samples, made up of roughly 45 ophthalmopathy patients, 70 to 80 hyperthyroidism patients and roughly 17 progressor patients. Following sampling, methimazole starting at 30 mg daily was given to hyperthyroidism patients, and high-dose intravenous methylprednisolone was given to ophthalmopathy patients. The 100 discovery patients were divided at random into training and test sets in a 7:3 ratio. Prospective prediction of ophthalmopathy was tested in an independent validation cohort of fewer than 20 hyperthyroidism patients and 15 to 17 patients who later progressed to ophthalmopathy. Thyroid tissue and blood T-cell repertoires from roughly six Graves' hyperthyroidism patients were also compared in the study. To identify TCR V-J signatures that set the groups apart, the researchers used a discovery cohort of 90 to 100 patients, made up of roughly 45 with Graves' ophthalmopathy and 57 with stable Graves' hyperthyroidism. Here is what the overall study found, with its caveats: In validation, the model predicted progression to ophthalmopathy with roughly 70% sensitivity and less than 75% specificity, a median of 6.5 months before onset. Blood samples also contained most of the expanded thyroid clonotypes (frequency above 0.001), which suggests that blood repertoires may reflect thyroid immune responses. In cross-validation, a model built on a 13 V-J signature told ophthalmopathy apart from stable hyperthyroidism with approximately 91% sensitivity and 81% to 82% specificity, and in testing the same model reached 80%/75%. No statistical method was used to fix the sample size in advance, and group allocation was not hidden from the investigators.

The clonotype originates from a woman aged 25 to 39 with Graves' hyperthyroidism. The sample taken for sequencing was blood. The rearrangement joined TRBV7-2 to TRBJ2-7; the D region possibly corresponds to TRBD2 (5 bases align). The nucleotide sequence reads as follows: TGTGCCAGCAGCTTGGACTGGGGCTACGAGCAGTACTTC. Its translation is CASSLDWGYEQYF.